The next 30 T cell receptor beta chains were all read from a single sample in a study of blood T cell repertoires in COVID-19. TCRdb keeps only in-frame clones here, not all; method: immunoSEQ multiplex PCR. The table lists 250,000 to 350,000 clones, roughly 84% of them singletons, with over 1.1% in the top ten. Sequencing was performed on peripheral blood. The receptors stem from a human donor with COVID-19, enrolled during active disease. The donor label of this sample is uncertain.

The sample holds one count of this clone. V gene TRBV30 combines with J gene TRBJ2-7, with 7 nucleotides matching TRBD2. With 5 bases clipped from V and 5 bases from J, the junction kept 12 bases outside the gene matches. The CDR3 spans 14 residues. Germline assignment: CDR1 GTSNPN and CDR2 SVGIG (reference sequence). The CDR3 DNA reads as TGTGCCTGGGACGGGCCGGGGGGAGCTCACGAGCAGTACTTC. Translated, it gives CAWDGPGGAHEQYF.

The J gene is TRBJ1-3, the V gene TRBV9; 9 bases line up with TRBD1. After removal of 1 base from V and 4 bases from J, the junction contained 3 bases not matched to a gene. The CDR3 consists of 15 residues. Looked up from germline, CDR1 is SGDLS and CDR2 is YYNGEE. The chain's CDR3 is CASSVTGGSGNTIYF. The CDR3 nucleotides are TGTGCCAGCAGCGTAACAGGGGGCAGCGGAAACACCATATATTTT.

This clone was seen only once. The rearrangement joins TRBV7-9 to TRBJ1-1; possible D gene TRBD1, 6 bases. CDR1 SEHNR and CDR2 FQNEAQ come from the germline V gene (reference sequence). The CDR3 spans 14 residues. Trimming pared 3 bases from V and 5 bases from J, leaving 13 bases between. The CDR3 sequence is CASSFRTVDTEAFF. The CDR3 nucleotides read TGTGCCAGCAGCTTTAGGACAGTGGATACTGAAGCTTTCTTT.

This chain uses TRBV18 with TRBJ2-1; the match to TRBD2 covers 11 bases. This CDR3 contains 16 residues. Per the germline V gene, CDR1 is KGHSH and CDR2 is LQKENI. J was trimmed by 7 bases and V by 0 bases; bases with no gene match: 5. This chain's CDR3 is CASSPPSGRAANEQFF. In nucleotides, the CDR3 is TGTGCCAGCTCACCACCTAGCGGGAGGGCGGCGAATGAGCAGTTCTTC.

This chain links TRBV7-9 with TRBJ1-4, with 10 bases that match TRBD1. CDR3 size: 14 residues. Per the germline V gene, CDR1 is SEHNR and CDR2 is FQNEAQ (reference sequence). The ends lost 3 bases at V and 6 bases at J; junction bases unmatched: 1. For the CDR3, the DNA is TGTGCCAGCAGCTTTGGGACAGGGGATGAAAAACTGTTTTTT. As protein: CASSFGTGDEKLFF.

The chain has TRBV27 and TRBJ1-4; 7 bases fit TRBD1. Losses at the gene ends were 5 bases for V and 6 bases for J; bases not matched to a gene: 6. In germline, CDR1 is MNHEY, CDR2 SMNVEV (reference sequence). The CDR3 consists of 14 residues. The CDR3 region is CASSPWDRYEKLFF. DNA of the CDR3: TGTGCCAGCAGTCCCTGGGACAGATATGAAAAACTGTTTTTT.

The chain combines TRBV15 with TRBJ2-1; a possible D gene is TRBD2 (5 bases). The CDR3 length is 16 residues. Germline assignment: CDR1 LNHNV and CDR2 YYDKDF (reference sequence). V was clipped by 3 bases and J by 3 bases, with 15 bases between them. This CDR3 reads CATSRLPVEDYNEQFF. CDR3 nucleotide sequence: TGTGCCACCAGCAGGCTACCGGTGGAGGACTACAATGAGCAGTTCTTC. Full variable domain (outside the CDR3, taken from reference TRBV15 and TRBJ2-1): DAMVIQNPRYQVTQFGKPVTLSCSQTLNHNVMYWYQQKSSQAPKLLFHYYDKDFNNEADTPDNFQSRRPNTSFCFLDIRSPGLGDTAMYLCATSRLPVEDYNEQFFGPGTRLTVL.

The J gene is TRBJ2-3, the V gene TRBV11-3; 8 bases map to TRBD1. Germline CDR1 SGHNT, CDR2 YENEEA. The CDR3 is 16 residues long. Unmatched junction bases numbered 6, after V lost 1 base and J lost 3 bases. CDR3 nucleotides: TGTGCCAGCAGCTTAGGAATCGACAGGGGAACAGATACGCAGTATTTT. Its translation is CASSLGIDRGTDTQYF. Full variable domain (outside the CDR3, taken from reference TRBV11-3 and TRBJ2-3): EAGVVQSPRYKIIEKKQPVAFWCNPISGHNTLYWYLQNLGQGPELLIRYENEEAVDDSQLPKDRFSAERLKGVDSTLKIQPAELGDSAVYLCASSLGIDRGTDTQYFGPGTRLTVL.

The chain employs TRBV28 and TRBJ1-2; 7 nucleotides agree with TRBD1. CDR3 length equals 15 residues. From germline, CDR1 is MDHEN and CDR2 SYDVKM. J gave up 4 bases and V 5 bases, and 10 bases lay outside the gene matches. The CDR3 loop reads CASSMPGGPSYGYTF. CDR3 nucleotides: TGTGCCAGCAGTATGCCAGGGGGACCCTCCTATGGCTACACCTTC.

The chain joins TRBV7-6 to TRBJ2-1; 10 bases align to TRBD2. CDR1 and CDR2 (germline): SGHVS, FNYEAQ. After removal of 4 bases from V and 3 bases from J, the junction contained 6 bases not matched to a gene. The CDR3 is 16 residues long. CDR3 nucleotides: TGTGCCAGCAGCTCCCCCACTAGCGGGGTCTACAATGAGCAGTTCTTC. It codes for CASSSPTSGVYNEQFF.

The V gene is TRBV11-3, the J gene TRBJ2-1; possible D gene TRBD2, 6 bases. Germline V gene sequence: CDR1 SGHNT, CDR2 YENEEA. This CDR3 is 15 amino acids long. V gave up 5 bases and J gave up 5 bases, with 16 bases separating them. CDR3 nucleotides: TGTGCCAGCAGCGCGGGACTGACTCCCAACAATGAGCAGTTCTTC. It yields the protein CASSAGLTPNNEQFF.

The V and J genes are TRBV5-1 and TRBJ2-3; 7 bases are shared with TRBD1. The germline CDR1 and CDR2 sequences are SGHRS and YFSETQ. The junction had 7 bases not matched to a gene; V was cut back by 7 bases and J by 2 bases. The CDR3 loop spans 14 amino acids. CDR3 bases: TGCGCCAGCGACCGGGACAGTTCCACAGATACGCAGTATTTT. Translation gives CASDRDSSTDTQYF.

This chain uses TRBV11-3 with TRBJ2-1, with 9 nucleotides matching TRBD2. The germline gives CDR1 SGHNT, CDR2 YENEEA. The J segment lost 6 bases and the V segment lost 2 bases, leaving 8 bases of the junction unmatched. This CDR3 is built from 16 residues. CDR3 sequence reads: CASSLRLAEEGNEQFF. The CDR3 DNA is TGTGCCAGCAGCTTAAGACTAGCGGAAGAGGGCAATGAGCAGTTCTTC.

This chain uses TRBV4-3 with TRBJ2-7; 14 positions agree with TRBD2. Unmatched junction bases numbered 5, after V lost 1 base and J lost 3 bases. The length of the CDR3 is 17 residues. Germline V gene lookup returns CDR1 LGHNA and CDR2 YSLEER. In DNA form, the CDR3 reads TGCGCCAGCAGCCAAGCGGGACTAGCGGGAGTATACTACGAGCAGTACTTC. It specifies CASSQAGLAGVYYEQYF.

This chain links TRBV5-4 with TRBJ2-7, with 15 bases lining up with TRBD2. Germline V lookup: CDR1 SGHNT, CDR2 YYREEE (reference sequence). V trimming: 3 bases; J trimming: 2 bases; junction bases outside the gene matches: 6. CDR3 size: 17 residues. The CDR3 region is CASSWGTSGRMPYEQYF. Written as DNA, the CDR3 is TGTGCCAGCAGCTGGGGGACTAGCGGGAGGATGCCCTACGAGCAGTACTTC.

The V and J genes are TRBV11-2 and TRBJ2-3; the match to TRBD1 covers 9 bases. Germline trimming cut 5 bases from V and 6 bases from J; bases unmatched to any gene: 9. CDR3 length: 15 residues. Per the germline V gene, CDR1 is SGHAT and CDR2 is FQNNGV. Here the CDR3 DNA reads TGTGCCAGCAGCCCGAGGGGGACAGGGTCGGATACGCAGTATTTT. This gives the protein CASSPRGTGSDTQYF. Supplemented by reference TRBV11-2 and TRBJ2-3, the full variable domain reads EAGVAQSPRYKIIEKRQSVAFWCNPISGHATLYWYQQILGQGPKLLIQFQNNGVVDDSQLPKDRFSAERLKGVDSTLKIQPAKLEDSAVYLCASSPRGTGSDTQYFGPGTRLTVL.

This clone has a single count. One end of the junction is discordant with germline, which a read error may explain. The rearrangement links TRBV28 to TRBJ1-1; 11 bases match TRBD1. This CDR3 has 11 residues. Germline V gene sequence: CDR1 MDHEN, CDR2 SYDVKM. CDR3 DNA: TGTGCCAGCAGTCCCTCGGACAGGGGGCATTTT. This gives the protein CASSPSDRGHF.

The genes are TRBV27 and TRBJ1-5, with 8 bases aligning to TRBD1. V was pared by 6 bases and J by 5 bases, with 12 bases of the junction left unmatched. This CDR3 contains 16 residues. Germline-derived CDR1 and CDR2 are MNHEY and SMNVEV (reference sequence). CDR3 DNA sequence: TGTGCCAGCAGGCCCCAGGGGGCCGTAGACCATCAGCCCCAGCATTTT. Its protein product is CASRPQGAVDHQPQHF.

The table lists this clone with a count of one. The chain employs TRBV7-2 and TRBJ2-3; D may be TRBD2 (5 bases). Trimming cost V 3 bases and J 3 bases, with 16 bases left between them. The CDR3 has 16 amino acids. Germline lookup yields CDR1 SGHTA and CDR2 FQGNSA. The CDR3, as DNA: TGTGCCAGCAGCTTGGTGCGGGCTACACCTACAGATACGCAGTATTTT. Translated: CASSLVRATPTDTQYF.

The genes are TRBV24-1 and TRBJ2-3, with D maybe TRBD2 (6 bases). The germline V and J ends were trimmed by 3 bases and 2 bases, with 14 bases remaining between them. Per the germline V gene, CDR1 is KGHDR and CDR2 is SFDVKD. The CDR3 covers 16 residues. CDR3 nucleotide sequence: TGTGCCACCAGTGATATCAGTAGCGGACCCACAGATACGCAGTATTTT. Translation gives CATSDISSGPTDTQYF.

The V call is TRBV19, the J call TRBJ2-1, with 7 bases identical to TRBD2. Germline V gene data show CDR1 as LNHDA and CDR2 as SQIVND (reference sequence). V lost 2 bases to trimming and J lost 8 bases; unmatched junction nucleotides: 6. This CDR3 has 14 amino acids. CDR3 amino acids: CASSIRTSSDEQFF. The DNA of the CDR3 is TGTGCCAGTAGTATACGGACTAGTAGCGATGAGCAGTTCTTC.

This clone occurred once. V gene TRBV12-5 combines with J gene TRBJ1-2, with D perhaps matching TRBD1 (6 bases). The CDR3 consists of 22 residues. The ends were cut back, 0 bases at V and 5 bases at J, with 34 bases in the middle. CDR1 is LGHNT and CDR2 is FRNRAP in the germline V gene. CDR3: CASGLVQGTSVPVPPEIYGYTF. CDR3 DNA: TGTGCTAGTGGTTTGGTACAAGGGACAAGCGTTCCCGTCCCCCCTGAAATTTATGGCTACACCTTC.

The V call is TRBV29-1, the J call TRBJ2-1, with D unclear. Germline lookup yields CDR1 SQVTM and CDR2 ANQGSEA. V lost 6 bases and J 3 bases, leaving 12 bases between the germline ends. The CDR3 is 13 residues long. CDR3 DNA sequence: TGCAGCGTCCCCGAAGCCGGCTACAATGAGCAGTTCTTC. Translating gives CSVPEAGYNEQFF.

The chain combines TRBV2 with TRBJ1-3; 11 bases are shared with TRBD1. J gave up 4 bases and V 3 bases, and 5 bases lay outside the gene matches. In germline, CDR1 is SNHLY, CDR2 FYNNEI. CDR3 size: 16 residues. For the CDR3, the DNA is TGTGCCAGCAGTGATTCCGGACAGGGGGCGGGAAACACCATATATTTT. The encoded protein is CASSDSGQGAGNTIYF.

The J gene is TRBJ2-5, the V gene TRBV25-1, with 7 bases matching TRBD2. This CDR3 has 14 amino acids. Per germline, CDR1 MGHDK and CDR2 SYGVNS. V lost 6 bases, J lost 5 bases, and 9 bases stayed unmatched. As DNA, the CDR3 is TGTGCCAGCAGCCGTGGGAGGGCCGGGGAGACCCAGTACTTC. This sequence encodes CASSRGRAGETQYF.

This clone appeared a few times. The chain joins TRBV10-3 to TRBJ1-2, with 9 bases matching TRBD1. Per the germline V gene, CDR1 is ENHRY and CDR2 is SYGVKD. This CDR3 contains 12 residues. The V gene end was trimmed by 6 bases and the J gene end by 8 bases; junction bases not matched to a gene: 4. CDR3 coding DNA: TGTGCCATCAGAGGGACAGGGAGCGGCTACACCTTC. Translating it yields CAIRGTGSGYTF.

The chain is built from TRBV5-1 and TRBJ2-7; maybe TRBD2 (6 bases). CDR1 is SGHRS and CDR2 is YFSETQ in the germline V gene. The CDR3 consists of 17 residues. Trimming pared 3 bases from V and 1 base from J, leaving 20 bases between. The CDR3 protein is CASSSRDSGLQSYEQYF. For the CDR3, the DNA is TGCGCCAGCAGCTCCCGGGACTCTGGTCTTCAATCCTACGAGCAGTACTTC.

This chain uses TRBV3-1 (or the pseudogene TRBV3-2) with TRBJ1-5; D is uncertain. The CDR3 totals 13 residues. Looked up from germline, CDR1 is LGHDT and CDR2 is YNNKEL (reference sequence). Trimming removed 1 base at V and 7 bases at J, with 8 bases between. Here the CDR3 reads CASSQGGEQPQHF. The CDR3, as DNA: TGTGCCAGCAGCCAAGGGGGAGAGCAGCCCCAGCATTTT.

J is TRBJ2-7 and V is TRBV4-1; 11 nucleotides align to TRBD2. The trim removed 4 bases at V and 2 bases at J, leaving 4 bases unmatched. The CDR3 extends over 15 amino acids. In germline, CDR1 is MGHRA, CDR2 YSYEKL. CDR3 sequence reads: CASSPRLAGPYEQYF. The CDR3, as DNA: TGCGCCAGCAGCCCCCGACTAGCGGGACCCTACGAGCAGTACTTC.

The rearrangement links TRBV30 to TRBJ2-7; D might be TRBD2 (7 bases). V shed 1 base and J shed 4 bases, with 17 bases lying between them. CDR1 is GTSNPN and CDR2 is SVGIG in the germline V gene (reference sequence). CDR3 size: 15 residues. CDR3 amino acids: CAWSEDFRGGYEQYF. Written as DNA, the CDR3 is TGTGCCTGGAGTGAGGACTTCAGGGGAGGGTACGAGCAGTACTTC.